The sequence of this TCR beta chain was determined in a study of Ad26.COV2.S vaccination and SARS-CoV-2 variants. General study points: The TCR breadth and depth analyses may have produced an underestimate of total T cell responses. People who got the vaccine had more spike-specific TCR breadth than people who got placebo. The study found similar non-spike TCR breadth in vaccine and placebo recipients.

TCRdb's copy holds only in-frame clones and misses some; the assay was immunoSEQ multiplex PCR. Altogether some 39,000 clones are present, approximately 80% being singletons, with the ten largest covering 40% to 55%. Comments on this clone: Its matching antigen is unknown.

CDR3 length: 13 amino acids. Per germline, CDR1 SGHTA and CDR2 FQGTGA. Trimming removed 4 bases from V and 6 bases from J, with 12 bases in between. The J gene is TRBJ2-5, the V gene TRBV7-3; D unclear. This TCR came from a human donor who had recovered from COVID-19. This specimen was peripheral blood, taken after recovery from COVID-19. The CDR3 protein is CASSSDPTQTQYF. The DNA of the CDR3 is TGTGCCAGCAGCTCCGACCCCACTCAGACCCAGTACTTC.